This entry features one TCR beta chain sequence. The iRepertoire nested amplicon-rescue multiplex PCR amplified TCR alpha and beta CDR3s from RNA. A single record per CDR3 protein comes from TCRdb applying MiXCR to the multiplex PCR reads. This repertoire shows 300,000 to 450,000 distinct CDR3 sequences, 41% found once; its top ten account for 12%. The entry originates in a study of glioma-infiltrating T cells. This CDR3 comprises 18 residues. V was pared by 1 base and J by 0 bases, with 5 bases of the junction left unmatched. Germline V gene sequence: CDR1 MGHRA, CDR2 YSYEKL. The clonotype comes from a human donor with low-grade glioma or glioblastoma, undergoing nonglioma brain surgery, or in good health (not recorded which). The V and J genes are TRBV4-1 and TRBJ2-5; 13 positions match TRBD2. The sequenced sample was glioma tissue, nonneoplastic brain tissue, or PBMCs (not recorded which). This CDR3 is CASSQAWGTSGNQETQYF. CDR3 nucleotide sequence: TGCGCCAGCAGCCAAGCTTGGGGGACTAGCGGGAACCAAGAGACCCAGTACTTC.